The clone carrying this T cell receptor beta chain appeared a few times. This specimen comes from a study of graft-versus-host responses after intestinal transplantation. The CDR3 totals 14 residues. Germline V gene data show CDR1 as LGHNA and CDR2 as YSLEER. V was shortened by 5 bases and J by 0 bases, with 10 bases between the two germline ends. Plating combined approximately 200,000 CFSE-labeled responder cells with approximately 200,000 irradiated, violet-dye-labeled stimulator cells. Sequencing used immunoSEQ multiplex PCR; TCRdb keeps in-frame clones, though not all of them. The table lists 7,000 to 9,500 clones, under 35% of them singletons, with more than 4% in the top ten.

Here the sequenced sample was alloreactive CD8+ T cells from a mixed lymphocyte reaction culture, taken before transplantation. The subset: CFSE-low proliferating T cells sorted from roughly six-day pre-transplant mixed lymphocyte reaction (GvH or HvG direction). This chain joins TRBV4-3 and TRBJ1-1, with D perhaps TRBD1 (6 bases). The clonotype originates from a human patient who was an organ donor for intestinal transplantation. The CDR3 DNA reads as TGCGCCAGCAGCGTGGACAGTCTGAACACTGAAGCTTTCTTT. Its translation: CASSVDSLNTEAFF.